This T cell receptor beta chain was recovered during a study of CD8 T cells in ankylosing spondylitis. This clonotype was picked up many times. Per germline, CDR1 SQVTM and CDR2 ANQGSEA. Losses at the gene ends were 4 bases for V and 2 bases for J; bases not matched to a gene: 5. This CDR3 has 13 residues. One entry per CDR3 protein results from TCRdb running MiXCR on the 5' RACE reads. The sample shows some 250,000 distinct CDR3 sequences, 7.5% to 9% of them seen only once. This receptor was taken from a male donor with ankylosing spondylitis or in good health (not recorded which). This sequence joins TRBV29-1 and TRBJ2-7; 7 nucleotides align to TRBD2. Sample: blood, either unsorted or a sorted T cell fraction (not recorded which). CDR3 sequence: CSVGWGGTYEQYF. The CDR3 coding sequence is TGCAGCGTTGGTTGGGGGGGTACCTACGAGCAGTACTTC.